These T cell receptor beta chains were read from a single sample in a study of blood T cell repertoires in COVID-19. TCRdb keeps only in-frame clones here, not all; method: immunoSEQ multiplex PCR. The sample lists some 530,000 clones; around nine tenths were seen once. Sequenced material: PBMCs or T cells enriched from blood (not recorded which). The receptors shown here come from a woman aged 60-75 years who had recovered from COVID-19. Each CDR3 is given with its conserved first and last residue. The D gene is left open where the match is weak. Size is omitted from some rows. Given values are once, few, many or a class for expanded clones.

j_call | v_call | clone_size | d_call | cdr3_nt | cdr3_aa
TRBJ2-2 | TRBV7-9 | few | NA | TGTGCCAGCAGCTACCGGACAGCCAACACCGGGGAGCTGTTTTTT | CASSYRTANTGELFF
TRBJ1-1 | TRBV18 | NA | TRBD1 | TGTGCCAGCTCACCAAGGAGACAGGGCAGAATGGGGAACACTGAAGCTTTCTTT | CASSPRRQGRMGNTEAFF
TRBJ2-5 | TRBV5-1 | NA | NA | TGCGCCAGCAGTGGTAACTATCAAGAGACCCAGTACTTC | CASSGNYQETQYF
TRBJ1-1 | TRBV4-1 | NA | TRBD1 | TGCGCCAGCAGCCCAGGGGGTCACGGGTTCACTGAAGCTTTCTTT | CASSPGGHGFTEAFF
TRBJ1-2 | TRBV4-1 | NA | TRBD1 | TGCGCCAGCAGCCAAGATCCTTGGACAGGGGATAACTATGGCTACACCTTC | CASSQDPWTGDNYGYTF
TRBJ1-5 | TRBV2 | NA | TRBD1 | TGTGCCAGCACACAGGGGAGCAATCAGCCCCAGCATTTT | CASTQGSNQPQHF
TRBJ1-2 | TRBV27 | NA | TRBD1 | TGTGCCAGTGGGACAGACTATGGCTACACCTTC | CASGTDYGYTF
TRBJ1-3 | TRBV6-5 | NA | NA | TGTGCCAGCAGTTACGGCACAGGGAACCTTGGAAACACCATATATTTT | CASSYGTGNLGNTIYF
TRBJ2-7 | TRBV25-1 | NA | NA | TGTGCCAGCAGTGACGGAGGGTCCTACGAGCAGTACTTC | CASSDGGSYEQYF
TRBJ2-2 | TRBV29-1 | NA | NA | TGCAGCGCTCATCAGGGGAAGAACACCGGGGAGCTGTTTTTT | CSAHQGKNTGELFF
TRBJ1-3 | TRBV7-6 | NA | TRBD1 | TGTGCCAGCAGCCCATGGACAGGGGAAGCTGGAAACACCATATATTTT | CASSPWTGEAGNTIYF
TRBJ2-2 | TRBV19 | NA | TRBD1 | TGTGCCAGTAGTACGTTAGACAGGGTCGCACGGTCCGGGGAGCTGTTTTTT | CASSTLDRVARSGELFF
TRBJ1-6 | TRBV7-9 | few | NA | TGTGCCAGCAGCTTCGGGGACATCTCCGTGCTCCCCCTCCACTTT | CASSFGDISVLPLHF
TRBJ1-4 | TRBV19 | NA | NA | TGTGCCAGTAGTATAGGCGATACAGTCGGTGAAAAACTGTTTTTT | CASSIGDTVGEKLFF
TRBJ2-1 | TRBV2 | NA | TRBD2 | TGTGCCAGCAGGGTAGCGGGGGGGCCCTCCCATTGGTTCTTC | CASRVAGGPSHWFF
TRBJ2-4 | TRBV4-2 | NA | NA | TGTGCCAGCAGCCAAGAGGGGGGGGCGGTAGCCAAAAACATTCAGTACTTC | CASSQEGGAVAKNIQYF
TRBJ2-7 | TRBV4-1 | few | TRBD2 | TGCGCCAGCAGCCAAGTTAGCGGGGGCTACGAGCAGTACTTC | CASSQVSGGYEQYF
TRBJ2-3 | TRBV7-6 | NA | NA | TGTGCCAGCAGCTTAGTCTCTAGCACAGATACGCAGTATTTT | CASSLVSSTDTQYF
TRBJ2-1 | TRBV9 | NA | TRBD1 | TGTGCCAGCAGCGTAGTGGGGACAGGGGGCGTTGAGCAGTTCTTC | CASSVVGTGGVEQFF
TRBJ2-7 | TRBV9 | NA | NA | TGTGCCAGCAGCCCACACGATTACTCCTACGAGCAGTACTTC | CASSPHDYSYEQYF
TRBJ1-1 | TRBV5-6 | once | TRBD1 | TGTGCCAGCAGCTTTGTAGCCCCCCGGGGACAGGAGAACACTGAAGCTTTCTTT | CASSFVAPRGQENTEAFF
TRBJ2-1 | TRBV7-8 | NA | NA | TGTGCCAGCAGCTTAGATGTCCACAGCTCCTACAATGAGCAGTTCTTC | CASSLDVHSSYNEQFF
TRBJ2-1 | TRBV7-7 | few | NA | TGTGCCAGCAGCTCGACAGATTCCTACAATGAGCAGTTCTTC | CASSSTDSYNEQFF
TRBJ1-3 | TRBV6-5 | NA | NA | TGTGCCAGCATCTCCAGTGGGAGCGGAAACACCATATATTTT | CASISSGSGNTIYF
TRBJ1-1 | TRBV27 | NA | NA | TGTGCCAGCAGTTTAACAGGATCCACTGAAGCTTTCTTT | CASSLTGSTEAFF
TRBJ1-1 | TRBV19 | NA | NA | TGTGCCAGTAGTATACAGGGGTCGGGGACTGAAGCTTTCTTT | CASSIQGSGTEAFF
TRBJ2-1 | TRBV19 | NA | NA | TGTGCCAGTAGTATTATTTCCTACAATGAGCAGTTCTTC | CASSIISYNEQFF
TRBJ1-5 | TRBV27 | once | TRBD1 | TGTGCCAGCAGAGACAGGGATCAGCCCCAGCATTTT | CASRDRDQPQHF
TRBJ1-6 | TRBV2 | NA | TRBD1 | TGTGCCAGCAGTGACCTACAGGGGGTTCGATCACCCCTCCACTTT | CASSDLQGVRSPLHF
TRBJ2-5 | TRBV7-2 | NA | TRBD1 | TGTGCCAGCAGTTCAAGACAGGGACGGGAGACCCAGTACTTC | CASSSRQGRETQYF
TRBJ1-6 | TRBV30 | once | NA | TGTGCCTGGAGTGATACAGGGAATTCACCCCTCCACTTT | CAWSDTGNSPLHF
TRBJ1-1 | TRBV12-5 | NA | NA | TGTGCTAGTGCCCCGGACAGTTTTTACACTGAAGCTTTCTTT | CASAPDSFYTEAFF
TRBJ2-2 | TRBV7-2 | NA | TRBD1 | TGTGCCAGCAGCTTACGGCCAGGGGGCTCGGGCACCGGGGAGCTGTTTTTT | CASSLRPGGSGTGELFF
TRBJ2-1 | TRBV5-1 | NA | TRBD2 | TGCGCCAGCAGCTTCGCGGGGGGGCCCGATGAGCAGTTCTTC | CASSFAGGPDEQFF
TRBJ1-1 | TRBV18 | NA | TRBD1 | TGTGCCAGCTCACCGCCGGGACAGGGGACCTACACTGAAGCTTTCTTT | CASSPPGQGTYTEAFF
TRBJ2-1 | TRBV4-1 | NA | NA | TGCGCCAGCAGCCAAGTGGGGGAGGACAATGAGCAGTTCTTC | CASSQVGEDNEQFF
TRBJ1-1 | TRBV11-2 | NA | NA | TGTGCCAGCAGCTCTACAACCTGGACAGCCATGAACACTGAAGCTTTCTTT | CASSSTTWTAMNTEAFF
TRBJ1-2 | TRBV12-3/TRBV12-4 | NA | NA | TGTGCCAGCAGTTCCAGTTATGGCTATGGCTACACCTTC | CASSSSYGYGYTF
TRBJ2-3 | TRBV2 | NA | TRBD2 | TGTGCCAGCAGGGGTTATAGCGGGGGGGGCACAGATACGCAGTATTTT | CASRGYSGGGTDTQYF
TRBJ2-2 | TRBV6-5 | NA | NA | TGTGCCAGCACCCGGACCGGCGGGAAAGAAGAGCTGTTTTTT | CASTRTGGKEELFF
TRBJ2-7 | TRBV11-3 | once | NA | TGTGCCAGCAGCTGGGGCGGGGACTACGAGCAGTACTTC | CASSWGGDYEQYF
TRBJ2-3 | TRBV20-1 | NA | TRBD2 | TGCAGCGGGGGGGGAACAGATACGCAGTATTTT | CSGGGTDTQYF
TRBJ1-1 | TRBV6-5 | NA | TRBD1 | TGTGCCAGCAGGGGACAGGGGTTCACTGAAGCTTTCTTT | CASRGQGFTEAFF
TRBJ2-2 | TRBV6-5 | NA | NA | TGTGCCAGCAGTCTCTCCCCAGGGTTCACCGGGGAGCTGTTTTTT | CASSLSPGFTGELFF
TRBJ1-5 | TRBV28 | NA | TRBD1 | TGTGCCAGTGGGACAGGGGGTTATAGCAATCAGCCCCAGCATTTT | CASGTGGYSNQPQHF
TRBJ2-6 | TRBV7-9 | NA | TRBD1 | TGTGCCAGCAGCTTTCCGTGGACAGGGGGCGCCTCGGGGGCCAACGTCCTGACTTTC | CASSFPWTGGASGANVLTF
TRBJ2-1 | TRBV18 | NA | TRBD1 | TGTGCCAGCTCCACCACGTCAGGGGGAGACAATGAGCAGTTCTTC | CASSTTSGGDNEQFF
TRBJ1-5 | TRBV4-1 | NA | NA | TGCGCCAGCAGCCAAGTCGGGACAAGCAATCAGCCCCAGCATTTT | CASSQVGTSNQPQHF
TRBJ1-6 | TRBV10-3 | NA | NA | TGTGCCATCAGAAGGGGGTCCTATAATTCACCCCTCCACTTT | CAIRRGSYNSPLHF
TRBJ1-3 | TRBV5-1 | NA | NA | TGCGCCAGCAGCTTGGCCCCCTCGAACGGGGGCTCTGGAAACACCATATATTTT | CASSLAPSNGGSGNTIYF